The entry below describes one TCR beta chain. The data originate from a study of blood T cell repertoires in COVID-19. This CDR3 is built from 16 residues. Germline lookup yields CDR1 SGHAT and CDR2 FQNNGV. V shed 6 bases and J 2 bases; nucleotides not matched to a gene: 12. Data came from immunoSEQ multiplex PCR; TCRdb stores just in-frame clones and leaves some out. The table has approximately 16,000 clones, approximately 91% seen once. Sequencing was performed on peripheral blood. This receptor was obtained from a woman of 80 years or more with COVID-19, enrolled during active disease. The chain uses TRBV11-2 and TRBJ2-7; the match to TRBD1 covers 8 bases. Here the CDR3 reads CASSRQGTGKTYEQYF. CDR3 nucleotide sequence: TGTGCCAGCAGTAGACAAGGGACAGGAAAAACCTACGAGCAGTACTTC. The full variable domain, its missing parts supplied by reference TRBV11-2 and TRBJ2-7, is EAGVAQSPRYKIIEKRQSVAFWCNPISGHATLYWYQQILGQGPKLLIQFQNNGVVDDSQLPKDRFSAERLKGVDSTLKIQPAKLEDSAVYLCASSRQGTGKTYEQYFGPGTRLTVT.